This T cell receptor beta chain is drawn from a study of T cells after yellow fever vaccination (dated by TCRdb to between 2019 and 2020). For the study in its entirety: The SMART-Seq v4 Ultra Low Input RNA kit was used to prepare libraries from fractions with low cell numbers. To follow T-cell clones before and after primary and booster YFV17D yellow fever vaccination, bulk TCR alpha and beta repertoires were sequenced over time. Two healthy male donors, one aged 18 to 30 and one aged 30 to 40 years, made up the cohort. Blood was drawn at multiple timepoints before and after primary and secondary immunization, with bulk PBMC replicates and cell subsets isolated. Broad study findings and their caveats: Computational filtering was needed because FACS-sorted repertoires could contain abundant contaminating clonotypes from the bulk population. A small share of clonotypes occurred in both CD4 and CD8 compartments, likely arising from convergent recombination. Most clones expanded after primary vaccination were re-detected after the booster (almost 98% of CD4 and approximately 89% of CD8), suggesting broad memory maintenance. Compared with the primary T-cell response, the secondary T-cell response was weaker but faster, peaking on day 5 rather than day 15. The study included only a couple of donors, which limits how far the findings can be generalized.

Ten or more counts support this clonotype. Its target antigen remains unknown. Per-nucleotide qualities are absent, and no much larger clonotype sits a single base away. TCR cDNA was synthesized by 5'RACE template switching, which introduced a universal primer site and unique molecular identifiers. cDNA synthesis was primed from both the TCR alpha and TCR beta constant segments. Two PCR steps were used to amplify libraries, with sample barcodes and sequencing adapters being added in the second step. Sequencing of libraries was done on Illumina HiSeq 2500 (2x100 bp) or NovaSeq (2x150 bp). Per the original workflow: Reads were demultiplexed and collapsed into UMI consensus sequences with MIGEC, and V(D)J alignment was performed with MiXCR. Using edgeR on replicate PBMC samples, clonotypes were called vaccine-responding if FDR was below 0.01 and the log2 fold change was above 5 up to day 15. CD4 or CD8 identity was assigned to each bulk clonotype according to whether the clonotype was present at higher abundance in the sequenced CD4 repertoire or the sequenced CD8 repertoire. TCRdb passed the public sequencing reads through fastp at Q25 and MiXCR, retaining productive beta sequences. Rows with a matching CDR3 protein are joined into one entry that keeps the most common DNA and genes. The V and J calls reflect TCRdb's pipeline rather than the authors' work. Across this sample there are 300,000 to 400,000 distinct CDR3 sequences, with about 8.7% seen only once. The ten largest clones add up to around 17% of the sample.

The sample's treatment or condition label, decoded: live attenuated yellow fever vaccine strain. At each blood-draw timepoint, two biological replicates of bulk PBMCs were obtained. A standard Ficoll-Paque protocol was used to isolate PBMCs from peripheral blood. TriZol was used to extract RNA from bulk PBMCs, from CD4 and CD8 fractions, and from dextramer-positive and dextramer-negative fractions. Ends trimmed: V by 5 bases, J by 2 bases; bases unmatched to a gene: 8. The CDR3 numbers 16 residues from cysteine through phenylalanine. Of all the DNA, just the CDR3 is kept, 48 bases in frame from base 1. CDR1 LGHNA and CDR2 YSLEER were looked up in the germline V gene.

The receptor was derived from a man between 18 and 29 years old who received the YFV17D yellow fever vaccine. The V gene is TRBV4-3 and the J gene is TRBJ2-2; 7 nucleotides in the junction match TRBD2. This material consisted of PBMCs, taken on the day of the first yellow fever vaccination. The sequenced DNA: TGCGCCAGCAGCTTTTCTCTAGCGGTAAACACCGGGGAGCTGTTTTTT. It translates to CASSFSLAVNTGELFF.